This record looks at one T cell receptor beta chain sequence and its context. Per the original data handling: The assay estimated nucleated cells by amplifying reference gene primers. Sequencing was performed with immunoSEQ multiplex PCR; in TCRdb, only in-frame clones are kept and a portion is missing. D and trimming were read from the DNA, whereas the V and J calls and clone size are those reported in that table. Of more than 70,000 clones listed, about 87% were seen once; the top ten hold 8.5% to 9.5%. These data come from a study of blood T cell repertoires in COVID-19. Study-wide context: Sources were T cells, B-cell-depleted T cells, or PBMCs; the material itself was cDNA or gDNA.

Germline CDR1 MNHEY, CDR2 SVGAGI. The CDR3 length is 14 residues. V dropped 2 bases and J dropped 5 bases, with 12 bases sitting between them. Source material: peripheral blood. This rearrangement joins TRBV6-5 to TRBJ1-1; D uncertain. The source is a human donor in a cohort sampled during active COVID-19. CDR3 sequence (DNA): TGTGCCAGCAGTTACGCCGGAGGTAGGACTGAAGCTTTCTTT. It encodes CASSYAGGRTEAFF.